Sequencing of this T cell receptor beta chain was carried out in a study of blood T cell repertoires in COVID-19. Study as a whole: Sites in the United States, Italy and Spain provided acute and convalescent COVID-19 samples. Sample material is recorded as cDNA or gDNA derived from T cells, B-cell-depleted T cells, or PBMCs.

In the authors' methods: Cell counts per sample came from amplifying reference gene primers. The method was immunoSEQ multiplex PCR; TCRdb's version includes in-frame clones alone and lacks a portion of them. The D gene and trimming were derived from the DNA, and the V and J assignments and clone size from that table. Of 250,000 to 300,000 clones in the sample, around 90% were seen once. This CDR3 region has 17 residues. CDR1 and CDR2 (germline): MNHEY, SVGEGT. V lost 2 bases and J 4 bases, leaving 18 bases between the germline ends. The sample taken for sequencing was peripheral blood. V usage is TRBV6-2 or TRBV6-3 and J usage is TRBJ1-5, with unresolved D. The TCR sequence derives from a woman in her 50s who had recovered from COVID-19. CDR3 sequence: CASSYPRWTGKNQPQHF. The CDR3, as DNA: TGTGCCAGCAGTTACCCGAGGTGGACGGGGAAGAATCAGCCCCAGCATTTT.